The clone carrying this TCR beta chain was found many times. Its antigen is unidentified. RNA transcripts yielded amplified TCR beta CDR3 regions. The HTBI primer set served for first-round RT-PCR of the TCR CDR3. TCRdb called the multiplex PCR reads again in MiXCR, with one record for every CDR3 protein. The sample contains 700,000 to 950,000 distinct CDR3 sequences, around a third of which appear only once. The data originate from a study of T cells in Graves' hyperthyroidism and ophthalmopathy. Looking at the study overall: Peripheral blood was acquired at first diagnosis, ahead of any therapy whatsoever.

The CDR3 runs 14 residues. Per the germline V gene, CDR1 is SNHLY and CDR2 is FYNNEI. Trimming shortened V by 4 bases and J by 6 bases, and 10 bases separated the two germline ends. Study-wide results and caveats: Most thyroid clonotypes with frequency above 0.001 were detected in blood.

It was uncontrolled infection, other autoimmune disease, pregnancy or lactation that excluded patients. The gene calls are TRBV2 and TRBJ1-6, with D unresolved. What was sequenced was blood. The receptor comes from a woman aged 40 to 50 with Graves' hyperthyroidism. CDR3 in amino acids: CASSVGRPNSPLHF. The CDR3 nucleotides read TGTGCCAGCAGTGTAGGACGGCCTAATTCACCCCTCCACTTT.